Listed below are T cell receptor beta chains from one sample, sequenced in a study of cytomegalovirus exposure and HLA in healthy donors. Sequenced by immunoSEQ multiplex PCR; TCRdb stores in-frame clones only, minus some. The repertoire holds 110,000 to 150,000 clones, with 77% as singletons. Sequenced: PBMCs. The source is a male donor in good health and CMV-seronegative. The CDR3 runs from the conserved cysteine through the conserved F or W. A D gene is named only where the DNA matches it firmly. A clone size is listed for some rows: how often the clone was seen (once, few, many), or a class if it is expanded.

d_gene | j_gene | v_gene | abundance | CDR3nt | CDR3aa
. | TRBJ2-5 | TRBV5-1 | few | TGCGCCAGCAGCTTGTTGTCCAGGGACCAAGAGACCCAGTACTTC | CASSLLSRDQETQYF
. | TRBJ2-7 | TRBV4-1 | . | TGCGCCAGCAGCCAAGCCCCCCAGGCGGGCTCCTACGAGCAGTACTTC | CASSQAPQAGSYEQYF
TRBD2 | TRBJ2-5 | TRBV5-1 | . | TGCGCCAGCAGCCAGCGGGGGACTCAAGAGACCCAGTACTTC | CASSQRGTQETQYF
TRBD1 | TRBJ1-4 | TRBV5-5 | few | TGTGCCAGCAACAAACAGGGGAGGACTAATGAAAAACTGTTTTTT | CASNKQGRTNEKLFF
TRBD1 | TRBJ2-1 | TRBV4-1 | . | TGCGCCAGCAGCCCTACCGGGGACAGCTCCTACAATGAGCAGTTCTTC | CASSPTGDSSYNEQFF
TRBD2 | TRBJ2-1 | TRBV28 | . | TGTGCCAGCAGCCGGACTAGCGGGAGCTACAATGAGCAGTTCTTC | CASSRTSGSYNEQFF
TRBD1 | TRBJ2-2 | TRBV10-3 | few | TGTGCCATTCAGGGGGACACCGGGGAGCTGTTTTTT | CAIQGDTGELFF
. | TRBJ2-1 | TRBV14 | few | TGTGCCAGCAGCCAAGGTCCCGGGAATGAGCAGTTCTTC | CASSQGPGNEQFF
TRBD2 | TRBJ2-2 | TRBV7-3 | . | TGTGCCAGCAGCTTGGCCCCGGGACTAGCGGACTTAGGGAACACCGGGGAGCTGTTTTTT | CASSLAPGLADLGNTGELFF
TRBD1 | TRBJ1-1 | TRBV6-4 | . | TGTGCCAGCAGTGATCTCGATAGGCAGGGGGGCCGCACTGAAGCTTTCTTT | CASSDLDRQGGRTEAFF
. | TRBJ1-5 | TRBV5-1 | . | TGCGCCAGCAGCTTGAGGGGGTTACTCAATCAGCCCCAGCATTTT | CASSLRGLLNQPQHF
. | TRBJ2-2 | TRBV13 | . | TGTGCCAGCAGCTTAGTCCCTACGGTTACTACGAACACCGGGGAGCTGTTTTTT | CASSLVPTVTTNTGELFF
TRBD1 | TRBJ1-2 | TRBV7-2 | few | TGTGCCAGCAGCTCGGACAGGGGCTATGGCTACACCTTC | CASSSDRGYGYTF
. | TRBJ2-7 | TRBV4-2 | . | TGTGCCAGCAGCCACATCGGGGTTACCTACGAGCAGTACTTC | CASSHIGVTYEQYF
TRBD1 | TRBJ1-1 | TRBV18 | once | TGTGCCAGCTCCCCTTCAGGGACAGGGGTAATGAACACTGAAGCTTTCTTT | CASSPSGTGVMNTEAFF
. | TRBJ2-1 | TRBV27 | . | TGTGCCAGCAGTTTTAGGACTCCCAATGAGCAGTTCTTC | CASSFRTPNEQFF
. | TRBJ2-6 | TRBV7-9 | . | TGTGCCACTCAGGGGTACCTCCCGCCCAGCTCTGGGGCCAACGTCCTGACTTTC | CATQGYLPPSSGANVLTF
TRBD2 | TRBJ2-5 | TRBV19 | . | TGTGCCAGTAGTATAGGAGGTAGCGGGAAGCAAGAGACCCAGTACTTC | CASSIGGSGKQETQYF
. | TRBJ1-1 | TRBV7-3 | . | TGTGCCAGCAGCGTCCAGGGGCTCGCTGAAGCTTTCTTT | CASSVQGLAEAFF
TRBD1 | TRBJ2-3 | TRBV30 | . | TGTGCCTGGAGTGTACGTGGGACAGACACAGATACGCAGTATTTT | CAWSVRGTDTDTQYF
. | TRBJ1-5 | TRBV4-3 | . | TGCGCCAGCAGCCAAGAGGGGCTTCAGCCCCAGCATTTT | CASSQEGLQPQHF
TRBD1 | TRBJ1-1 | TRBV12-5 | . | TGTGCTAGTGGTTTGGTCGGGACAGGCACTGAAGCTTTCTTT | CASGLVGTGTEAFF
. | TRBJ2-7 | TRBV6-1 | . | TGTGCCAGCACCGCCAGGGCTAACTACGAGCAGTACTTC | CASTARANYEQYF
. | TRBJ1-5 | TRBV18 | . | TGTGCCAGCTCCCCTGACGCGGGGAATCAGCCCCAGCATTTT | CASSPDAGNQPQHF
TRBD2 | TRBJ2-3 | TRBV11-2 | . | TGTGCCAGCAGCTTAGGGACTAGCGGGTTCTCCGGAGGCACAGATACGCAGTATTTT | CASSLGTSGFSGGTDTQYF
. | TRBJ1-6 | TRBV6-5 | few | TGTGCCAGCAGTTACTCTGCAGGGGTAGGTTCACCCCTCCACTTT | CASSYSAGVGSPLHF
. | TRBJ1-6 | TRBV5-4 | . | TGTGCCAGCAGCGGCCAGGGCCAGCCCACACCCCTCCACTTT | CASSGQGQPTPLHF
. | TRBJ2-7 | TRBV5-1 | few | TGCGCCAGCAGCTTTGGGGGCAGCTCCTACGAGCAGTACTTC | CASSFGGSSYEQYF
TRBD1 | TRBJ2-7 | TRBV12-5 | . | TGTGCTAGTGGGGGACAGGGGGCGTTCGAGCAGTACTTC | CASGGQGAFEQYF